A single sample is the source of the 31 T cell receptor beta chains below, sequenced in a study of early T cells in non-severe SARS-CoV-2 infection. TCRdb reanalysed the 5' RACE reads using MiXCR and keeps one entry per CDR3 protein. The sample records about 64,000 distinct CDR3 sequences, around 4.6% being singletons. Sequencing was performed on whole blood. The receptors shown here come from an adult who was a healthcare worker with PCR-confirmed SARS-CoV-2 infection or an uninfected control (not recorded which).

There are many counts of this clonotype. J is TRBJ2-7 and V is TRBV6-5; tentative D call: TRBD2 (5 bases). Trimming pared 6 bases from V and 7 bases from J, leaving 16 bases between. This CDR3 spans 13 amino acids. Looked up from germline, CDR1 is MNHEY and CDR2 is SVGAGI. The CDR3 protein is CASSKWAGSEQYF. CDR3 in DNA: TGTGCCAGCAGCAAATGGGCGGGTTCGGAGCAGTACTTC.

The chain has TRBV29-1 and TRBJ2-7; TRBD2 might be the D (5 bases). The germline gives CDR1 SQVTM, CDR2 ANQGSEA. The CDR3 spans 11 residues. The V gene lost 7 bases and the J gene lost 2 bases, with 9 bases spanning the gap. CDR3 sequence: CSAGSAYEQYF. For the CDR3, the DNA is TGCAGCGCGGGGTCAGCCTACGAGCAGTACTTC.

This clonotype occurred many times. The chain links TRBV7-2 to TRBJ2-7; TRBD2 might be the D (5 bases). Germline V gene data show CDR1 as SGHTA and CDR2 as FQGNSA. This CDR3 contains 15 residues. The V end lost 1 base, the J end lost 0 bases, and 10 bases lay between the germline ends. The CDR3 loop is CASSLDSGSSYEQYF. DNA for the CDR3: TGTGCCAGCAGCTTAGATTCGGGGAGCTCCTACGAGCAGTACTTC.

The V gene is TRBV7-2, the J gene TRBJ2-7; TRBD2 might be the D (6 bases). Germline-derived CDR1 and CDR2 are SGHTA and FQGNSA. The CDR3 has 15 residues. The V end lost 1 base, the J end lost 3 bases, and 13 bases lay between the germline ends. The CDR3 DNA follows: TGTGCCAGCAGCTTAGGGGGCGGCGGGGACTACGAGCAGTACTTC. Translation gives CASSLGGGGDYEQYF.

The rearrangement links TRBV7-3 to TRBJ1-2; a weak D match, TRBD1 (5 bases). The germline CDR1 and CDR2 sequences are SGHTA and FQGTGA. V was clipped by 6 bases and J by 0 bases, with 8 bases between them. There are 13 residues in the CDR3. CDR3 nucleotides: TGTGCCAGCAGTCCGACAGCTAACTATGGCTACACCTTC. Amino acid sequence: CASSPTANYGYTF.

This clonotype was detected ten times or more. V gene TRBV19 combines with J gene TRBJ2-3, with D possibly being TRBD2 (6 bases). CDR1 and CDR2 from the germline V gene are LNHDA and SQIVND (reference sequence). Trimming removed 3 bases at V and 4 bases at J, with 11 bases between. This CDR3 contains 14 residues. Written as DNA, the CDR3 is TGTGCCAGTAGTATGGGACCTAGCGCAGATACGCAGTATTTT. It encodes CASSMGPSADTQYF.

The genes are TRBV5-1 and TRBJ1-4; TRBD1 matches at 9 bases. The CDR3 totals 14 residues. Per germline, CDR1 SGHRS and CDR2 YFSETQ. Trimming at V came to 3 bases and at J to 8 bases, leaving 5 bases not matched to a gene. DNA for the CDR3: TGCGCCAGCAGCTGGGGACAGGGAGAGGAAAAACTGTTTTTT. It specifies CASSWGQGEEKLFF.

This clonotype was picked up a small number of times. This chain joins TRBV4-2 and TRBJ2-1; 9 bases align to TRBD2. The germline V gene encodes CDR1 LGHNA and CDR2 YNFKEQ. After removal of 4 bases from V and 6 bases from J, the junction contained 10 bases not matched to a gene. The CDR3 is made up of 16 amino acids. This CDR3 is CASSPRAGTSLNEQFF. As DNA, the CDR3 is TGTGCCAGCAGCCCGAGGGCGGGGACTAGCCTCAATGAGCAGTTCTTC.

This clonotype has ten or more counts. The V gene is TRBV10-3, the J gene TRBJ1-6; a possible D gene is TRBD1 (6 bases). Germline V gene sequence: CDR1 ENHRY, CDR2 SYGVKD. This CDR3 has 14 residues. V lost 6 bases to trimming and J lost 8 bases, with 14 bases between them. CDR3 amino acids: CAISVNRDDSPLHF. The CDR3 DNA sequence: TGTGCCATCAGCGTAAACAGGGACGATTCACCCCTCCACTTT.

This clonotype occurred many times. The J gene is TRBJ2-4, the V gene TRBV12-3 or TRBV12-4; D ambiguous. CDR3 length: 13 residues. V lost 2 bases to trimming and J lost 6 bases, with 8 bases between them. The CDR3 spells CASSLYRRNIQYF. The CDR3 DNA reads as TGTGCCAGCAGTTTATACCGTAGAAACATTCAGTACTTC.

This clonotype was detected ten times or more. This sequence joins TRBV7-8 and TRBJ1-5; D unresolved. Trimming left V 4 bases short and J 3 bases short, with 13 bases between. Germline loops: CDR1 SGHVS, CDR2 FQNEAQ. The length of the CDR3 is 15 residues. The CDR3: CASSSRTGLNQPQHF. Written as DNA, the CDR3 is TGTGCCAGCAGCTCAAGGACCGGCCTCAATCAGCCCCAGCATTTT.

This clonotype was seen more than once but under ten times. CDR3 nucleotide sequence: TGTGCCAGTAGTTTCGGGACGGGCAATGAGCAGTTCTTC. It specifies CASSFGTGNEQFF. The chain combines TRBV19 with TRBJ2-1, with D possibly being TRBD1 or TRBD2 (5 bases each). This CDR3 spans 13 amino acids. With 5 bases removed from V and 6 bases from J, the gap between germline ends came to 11 bases. The V gene's germline CDR1 is LNHDA and CDR2 SQIVND (reference sequence).

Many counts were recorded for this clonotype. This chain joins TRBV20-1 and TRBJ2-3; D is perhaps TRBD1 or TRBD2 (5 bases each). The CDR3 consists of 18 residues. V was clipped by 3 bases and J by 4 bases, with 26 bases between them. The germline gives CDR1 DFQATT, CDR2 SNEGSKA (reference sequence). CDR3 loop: CSARGLRDAGRSADTQYF. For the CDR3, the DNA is TGCAGTGCTAGGGGTCTTCGGGACGCGGGTAGGTCAGCAGATACGCAGTATTTT.

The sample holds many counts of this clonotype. In DNA, the CDR3 is TGCGCCAGCAGCTTTGAGGGTGATGCCTCCGGAGCTTTCTTT. Translation: CASSFEGDASGAFF. V and J are TRBV5-1 and TRBJ1-1; D not resolved. V lost 2 bases and J 10 bases, leaving 18 bases between the germline ends. The CDR3 spans 14 residues. Germline-derived CDR1 and CDR2 are SGHRS and YFSETQ.

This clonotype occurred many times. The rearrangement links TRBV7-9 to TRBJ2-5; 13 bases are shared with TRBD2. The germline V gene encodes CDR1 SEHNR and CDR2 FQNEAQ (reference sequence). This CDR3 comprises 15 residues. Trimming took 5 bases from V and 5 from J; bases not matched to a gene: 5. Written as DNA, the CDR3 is TGTGCCAGCAGCGCCGGACTAGCGGGAGTGGAGACCCAGTACTTC. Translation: CASSAGLAGVETQYF. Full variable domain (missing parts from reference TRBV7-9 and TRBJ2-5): DTGVSQNPRHKITKRGQNVTFRCDPISEHNRLYWYRQTLGQGPEFLTYFQNEAQLEKSRLLSDRFSAERPKGSFSTLEIQRTEQGDSAMYLCASSAGLAGVETQYFGPGTRLLVL.

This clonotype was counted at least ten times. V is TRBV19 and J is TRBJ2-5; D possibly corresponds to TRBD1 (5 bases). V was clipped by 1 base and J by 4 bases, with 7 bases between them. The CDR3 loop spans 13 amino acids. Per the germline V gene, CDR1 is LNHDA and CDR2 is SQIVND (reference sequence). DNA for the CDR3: TGTGCCAGTAGTATAGTAAGGGGAGAGACCCAGTACTTC. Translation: CASSIVRGETQYF.

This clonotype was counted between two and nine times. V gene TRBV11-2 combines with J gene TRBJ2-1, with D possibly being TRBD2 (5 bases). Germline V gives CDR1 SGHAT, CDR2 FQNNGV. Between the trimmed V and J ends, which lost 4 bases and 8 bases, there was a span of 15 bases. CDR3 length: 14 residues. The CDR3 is CASSSNTGSDEQFF. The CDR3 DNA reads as TGTGCCAGCAGCTCAAATACGGGGTCGGATGAGCAGTTCTTC.

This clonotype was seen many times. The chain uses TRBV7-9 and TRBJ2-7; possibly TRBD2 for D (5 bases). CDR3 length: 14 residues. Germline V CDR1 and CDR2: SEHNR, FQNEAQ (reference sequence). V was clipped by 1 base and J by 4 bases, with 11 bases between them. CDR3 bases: TGTGCCAGCAGCTTAGGTCCAGGACTGTACGAGCAGTACTTC. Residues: CASSLGPGLYEQYF.

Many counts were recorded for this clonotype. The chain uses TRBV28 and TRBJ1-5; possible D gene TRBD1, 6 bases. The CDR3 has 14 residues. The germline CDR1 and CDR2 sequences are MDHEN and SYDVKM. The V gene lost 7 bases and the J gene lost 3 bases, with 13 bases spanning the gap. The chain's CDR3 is CASIPTGFNQPQHF. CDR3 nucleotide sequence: TGTGCCAGCATTCCCACAGGGTTCAATCAGCCCCAGCATTTT.

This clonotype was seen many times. Written as DNA, the CDR3 is TGCAGTGGAGGGGTAGCGGCAGGGGGAAATGAGCAGTTCTTC. Translating gives CSGGVAAGGNEQFF. The chain is built from TRBV20-1 and TRBJ2-1, with D possibly TRBD1 on 7 matching bases. With 7 bases removed from V and 7 bases from J, the gap between germline ends came to 20 bases. The CDR3 is 14 amino acids. The germline CDR1 and CDR2 sequences are DFQATT and SNEGSKA (reference sequence).

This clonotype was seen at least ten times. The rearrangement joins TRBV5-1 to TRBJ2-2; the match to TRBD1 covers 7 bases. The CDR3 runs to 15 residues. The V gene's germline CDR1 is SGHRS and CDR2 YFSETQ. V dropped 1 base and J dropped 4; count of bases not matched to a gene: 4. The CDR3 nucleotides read TGCGCCAGCAGCTTGAAGGGGGCTGGCACCGGGGAGCTGTTTTTT. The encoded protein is CASSLKGAGTGELFF. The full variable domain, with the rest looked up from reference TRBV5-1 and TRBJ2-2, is KAGVTQTPRYLIKTRGQQVTLSCSPISGHRSVSWYQQTPGQGLQFLFEYFSETQRNKGNFPGRFSGRQFSNSRSEMNVSTLELGDSALYLCASSLKGAGTGELFFGEGSRLTVL.

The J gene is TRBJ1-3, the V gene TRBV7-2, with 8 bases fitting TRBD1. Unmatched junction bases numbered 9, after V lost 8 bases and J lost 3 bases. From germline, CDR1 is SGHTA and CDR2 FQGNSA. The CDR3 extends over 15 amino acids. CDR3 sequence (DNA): TGTGCCAGCGGAGATCAGGGGGCGCGTGGAAACACCATATATTTT. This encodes CASGDQGARGNTIYF.

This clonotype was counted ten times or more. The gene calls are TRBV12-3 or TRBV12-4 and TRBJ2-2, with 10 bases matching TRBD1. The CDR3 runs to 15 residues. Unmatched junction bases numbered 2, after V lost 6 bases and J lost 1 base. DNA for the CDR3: TGTGCCAGCAGACGGACAGGGGGGAACACCGGGGAGCTGTTTTTT. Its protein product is CASRRTGGNTGELFF.

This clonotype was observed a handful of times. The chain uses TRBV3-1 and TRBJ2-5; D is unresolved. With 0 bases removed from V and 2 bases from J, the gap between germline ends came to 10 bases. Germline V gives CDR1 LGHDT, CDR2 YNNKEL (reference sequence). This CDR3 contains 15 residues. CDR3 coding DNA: TGTGCCAGCAGCCAAGACGAGCAGAATCAAGAGACCCAGTACTTC. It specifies CASSQDEQNQETQYF.

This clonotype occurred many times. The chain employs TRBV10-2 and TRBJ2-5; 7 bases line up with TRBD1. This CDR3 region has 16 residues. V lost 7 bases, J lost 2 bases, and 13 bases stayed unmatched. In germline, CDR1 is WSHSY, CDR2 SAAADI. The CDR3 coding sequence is TGCGCCAGCACCGGATCCGGGACAGCTATACAAGAGACCCAGTACTTC. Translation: CASTGSGTAIQETQYF.

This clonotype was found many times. As DNA, the CDR3 is TGTGCCAGCAAGGGACACTTGAACACTGAAGCTTTCTTT. Protein sequence: CASKGHLNTEAFF. The chain is built from TRBV27 and TRBJ1-1; D possibly corresponds to TRBD1 (6 bases). The V gene lost 7 bases and the J gene lost 0 bases, with 9 bases spanning the gap. The CDR3 runs 13 residues. Germline loops: CDR1 MNHEY, CDR2 SMNVEV (reference sequence).

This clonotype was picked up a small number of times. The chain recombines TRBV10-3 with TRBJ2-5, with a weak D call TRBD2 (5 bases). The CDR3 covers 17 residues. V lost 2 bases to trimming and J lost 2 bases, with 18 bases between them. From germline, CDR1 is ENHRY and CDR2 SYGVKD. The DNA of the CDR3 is TGTGCCATCAGTGAGGAGCGGACCCGACCGACACAAGAGACCCAGTACTTC. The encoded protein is CAISEERTRPTQETQYF.

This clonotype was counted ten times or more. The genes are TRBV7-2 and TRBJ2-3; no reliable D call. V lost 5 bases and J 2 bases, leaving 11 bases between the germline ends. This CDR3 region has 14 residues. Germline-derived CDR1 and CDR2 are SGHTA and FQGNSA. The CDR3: CASSRTRLTDTQYF. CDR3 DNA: TGTGCCAGCAGCCGTACTCGTCTCACAGATACGCAGTATTTT.

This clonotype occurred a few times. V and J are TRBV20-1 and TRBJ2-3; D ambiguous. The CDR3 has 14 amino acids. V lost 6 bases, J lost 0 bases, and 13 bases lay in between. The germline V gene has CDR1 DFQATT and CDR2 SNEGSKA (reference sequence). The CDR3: CSANPLTSTDTQYF. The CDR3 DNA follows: TGCAGTGCAAACCCGCTAACTAGCACAGATACGCAGTATTTT.

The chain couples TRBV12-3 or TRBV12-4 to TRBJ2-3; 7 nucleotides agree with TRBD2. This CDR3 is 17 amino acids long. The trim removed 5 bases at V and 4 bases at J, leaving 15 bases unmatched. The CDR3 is CASSPSSGLPISDTQYF. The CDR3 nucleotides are TGTGCCAGCAGTCCAAGTTCGGGACTACCGATTTCAGATACGCAGTATTTT.

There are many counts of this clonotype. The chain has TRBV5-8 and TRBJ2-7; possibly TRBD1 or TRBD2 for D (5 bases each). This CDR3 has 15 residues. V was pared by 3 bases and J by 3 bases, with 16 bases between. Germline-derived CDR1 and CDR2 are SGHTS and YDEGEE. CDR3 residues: CASSWSVVGGYEQYF. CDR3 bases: TGTGCCAGCAGCTGGAGTGTCGTTGGGGGCTACGAGCAGTACTTC. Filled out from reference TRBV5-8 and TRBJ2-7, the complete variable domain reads EAGVTQSPTHLIKTRGQQATLRCSPISGHTSVYWYQQALGLGLQFLLWYDEGEERNRGNFPPRFSGRQFPNYSSELNVNALELEDSALYLCASSWSVVGGYEQYFGPGTRLTVT.